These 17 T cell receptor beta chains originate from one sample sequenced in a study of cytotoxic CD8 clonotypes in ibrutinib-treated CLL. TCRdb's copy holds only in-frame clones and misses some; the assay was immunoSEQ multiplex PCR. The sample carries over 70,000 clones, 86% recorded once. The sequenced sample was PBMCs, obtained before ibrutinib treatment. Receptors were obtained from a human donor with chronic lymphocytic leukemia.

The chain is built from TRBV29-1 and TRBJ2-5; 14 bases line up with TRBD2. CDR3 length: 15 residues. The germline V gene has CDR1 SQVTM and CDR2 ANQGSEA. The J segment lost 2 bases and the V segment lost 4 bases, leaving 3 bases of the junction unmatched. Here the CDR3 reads CSVGGTSGGQETQYF. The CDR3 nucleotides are TGCAGCGTTGGTGGGACTAGCGGGGGACAAGAGACCCAGTACTTC.

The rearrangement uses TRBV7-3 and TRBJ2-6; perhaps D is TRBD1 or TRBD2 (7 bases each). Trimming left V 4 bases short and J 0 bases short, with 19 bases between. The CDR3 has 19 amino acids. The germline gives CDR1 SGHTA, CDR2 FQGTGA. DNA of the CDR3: TGTGCCAGCAGCTGGAGGGGGCAGCGGGGCGACTCTGGGGCCAACGTCCTGACTTTC. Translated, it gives CASSWRGQRGDSGANVLTF.

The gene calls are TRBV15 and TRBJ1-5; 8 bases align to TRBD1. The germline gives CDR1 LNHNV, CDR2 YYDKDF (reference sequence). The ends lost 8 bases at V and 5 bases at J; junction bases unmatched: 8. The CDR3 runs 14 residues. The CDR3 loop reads CATGRTGQYQPQHF. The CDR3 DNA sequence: TGTGCCACCGGCCGGACAGGGCAGTATCAGCCCCAGCATTTT.

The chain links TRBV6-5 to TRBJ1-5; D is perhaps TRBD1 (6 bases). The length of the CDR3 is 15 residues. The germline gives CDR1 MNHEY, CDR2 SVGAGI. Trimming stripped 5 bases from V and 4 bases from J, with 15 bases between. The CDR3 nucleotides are TGTGCCAGCAGTATAGGACAGCAACGAAATCAGCCCCAGCATTTT. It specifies CASSIGQQRNQPQHF.

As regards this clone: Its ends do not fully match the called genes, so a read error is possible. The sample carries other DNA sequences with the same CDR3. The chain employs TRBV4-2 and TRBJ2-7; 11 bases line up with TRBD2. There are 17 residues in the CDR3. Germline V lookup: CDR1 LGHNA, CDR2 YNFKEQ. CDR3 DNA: TGTGCCAGCAGTCAAGTGTTCGGCCTAGCGGGAGGAGACGAGCAGTACTTC. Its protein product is CASSQVFGLAGGDEQYF.

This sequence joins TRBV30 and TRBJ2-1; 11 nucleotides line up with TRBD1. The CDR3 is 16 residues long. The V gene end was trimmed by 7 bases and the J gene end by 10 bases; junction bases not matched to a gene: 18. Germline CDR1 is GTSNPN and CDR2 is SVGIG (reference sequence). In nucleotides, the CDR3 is TGTGCCTCCTCAGGAGGAGGGACAGGGGGGATAGGGGAGCAGTTCTTC. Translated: CASSGGGTGGIGEQFF. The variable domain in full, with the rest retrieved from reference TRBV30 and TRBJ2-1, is SQTIHQWPATLVQPVGSPLSLECTVEGTSNPNLYWYRQAAGRGLQLLFYSVGIGQISSEVPQNLSASRPQDRQFILSSKKLLLSDSGFYLCASSGGGTGGIGEQFFGPGTRLTVL.

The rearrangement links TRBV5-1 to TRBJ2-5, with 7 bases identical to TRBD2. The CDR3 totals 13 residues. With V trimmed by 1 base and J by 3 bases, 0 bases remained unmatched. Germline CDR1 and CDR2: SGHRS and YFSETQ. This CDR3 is CASSLRGEETQYF. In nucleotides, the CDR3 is TGCGCCAGCAGCTTGCGGGGGGAAGAGACCCAGTACTTC. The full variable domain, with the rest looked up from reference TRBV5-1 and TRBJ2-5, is KAGVTQTPRYLIKTRGQQVTLSCSPISGHRSVSWYQQTPGQGLQFLFEYFSETQRNKGNFPGRFSGRQFSNSRSEMNVSTLELGDSALYLCASSLRGEETQYFGPGTRLLVL.

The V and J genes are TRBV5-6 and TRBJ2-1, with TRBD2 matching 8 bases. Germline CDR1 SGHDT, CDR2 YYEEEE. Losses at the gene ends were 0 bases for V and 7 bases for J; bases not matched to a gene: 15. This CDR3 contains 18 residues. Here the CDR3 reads CASSLGDPLAAARNEQFF. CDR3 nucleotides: TGTGCCAGCAGCTTGGGGGACCCACTAGCGGCCGCTCGGAATGAGCAGTTCTTC.

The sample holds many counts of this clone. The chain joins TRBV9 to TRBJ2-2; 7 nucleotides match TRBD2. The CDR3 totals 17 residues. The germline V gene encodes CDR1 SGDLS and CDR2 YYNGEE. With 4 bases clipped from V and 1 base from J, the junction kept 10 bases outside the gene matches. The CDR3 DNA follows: TGTGCCAGCAGCCGCCGGGTGGTAGCGGGGAACACCGGGGAGCTGTTTTTT. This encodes CASSRRVVAGNTGELFF. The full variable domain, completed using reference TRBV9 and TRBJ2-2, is DSGVTQTPKHLITATGQRVTLRCSPRSGDLSVYWYQQSLDQGLQFLIQYYNGEERAKGNILERFSAQQFPDLHSELNLSSLELGDSALYFCASSRRVVAGNTGELFFGEGSRLTVL.

In nucleotides, the CDR3 is TGTGCCAGTAGTATGGGCGGGACAGATATCTACGAGCAGTACTTC. Encoded protein: CASSMGGTDIYEQYF. J is TRBJ2-7 and V is TRBV19; possible D gene TRBD1, 7 bases. Germline assignment: CDR1 LNHDA and CDR2 SQIVND (reference sequence). The CDR3 covers 15 residues. The germline V and J ends were trimmed by 3 bases and 3 bases, with 15 bases remaining between them.

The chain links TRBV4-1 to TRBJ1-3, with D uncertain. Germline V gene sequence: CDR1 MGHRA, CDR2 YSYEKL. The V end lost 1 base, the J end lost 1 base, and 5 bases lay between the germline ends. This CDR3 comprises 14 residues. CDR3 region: CASSQARSGNTIYF. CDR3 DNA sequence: TGCGCCAGCAGCCAAGCTAGGTCTGGAAACACCATATATTTT.

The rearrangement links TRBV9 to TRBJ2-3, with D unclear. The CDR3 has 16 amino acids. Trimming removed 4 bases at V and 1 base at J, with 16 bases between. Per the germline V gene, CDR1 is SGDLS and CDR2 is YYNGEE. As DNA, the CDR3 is TGTGCCAGCAGCCCAAGGACGTTAATTGGCACAGATACGCAGTATTTT. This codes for CASSPRTLIGTDTQYF.

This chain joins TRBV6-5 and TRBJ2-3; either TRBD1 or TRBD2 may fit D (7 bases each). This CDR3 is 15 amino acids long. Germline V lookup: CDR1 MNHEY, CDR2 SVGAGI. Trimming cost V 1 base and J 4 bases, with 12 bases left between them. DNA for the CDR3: TGTGCCAGCAGTTACTGGGGGGGACAGTCAGATACGCAGTATTTT. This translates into CASSYWGGQSDTQYF.

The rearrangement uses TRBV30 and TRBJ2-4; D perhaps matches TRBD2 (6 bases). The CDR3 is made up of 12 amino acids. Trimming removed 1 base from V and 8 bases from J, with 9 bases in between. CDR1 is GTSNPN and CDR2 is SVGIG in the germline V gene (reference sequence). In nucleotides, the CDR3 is TGTGCCTGGAGTGACAGGAGGGACATTCAGTACTTC. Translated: CAWSDRRDIQYF.

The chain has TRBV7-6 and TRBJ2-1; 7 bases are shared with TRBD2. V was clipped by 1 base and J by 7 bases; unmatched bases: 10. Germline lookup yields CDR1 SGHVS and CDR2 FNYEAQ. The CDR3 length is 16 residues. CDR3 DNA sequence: TGTGCCAGCAGCTTAGATTGGACTAGTGCGAAAAATGAGCAGTTCTTC. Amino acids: CASSLDWTSAKNEQFF.

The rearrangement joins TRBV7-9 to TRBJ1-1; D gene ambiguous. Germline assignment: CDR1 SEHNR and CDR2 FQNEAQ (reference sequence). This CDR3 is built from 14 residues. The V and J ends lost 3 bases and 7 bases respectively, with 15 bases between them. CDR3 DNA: TGTGCCAGCAGCTTGAGTGCAGATTCCTTTGAAGCTTTCTTT. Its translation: CASSLSADSFEAFF.

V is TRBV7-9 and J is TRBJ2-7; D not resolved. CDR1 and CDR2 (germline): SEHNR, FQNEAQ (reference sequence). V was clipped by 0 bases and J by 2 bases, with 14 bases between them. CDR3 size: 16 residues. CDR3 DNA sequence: TGTGCCAGCAGCTTAGCGAGGAACAGTCCCCCCTACGAGCAGTACTTC. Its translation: CASSLARNSPPYEQYF.